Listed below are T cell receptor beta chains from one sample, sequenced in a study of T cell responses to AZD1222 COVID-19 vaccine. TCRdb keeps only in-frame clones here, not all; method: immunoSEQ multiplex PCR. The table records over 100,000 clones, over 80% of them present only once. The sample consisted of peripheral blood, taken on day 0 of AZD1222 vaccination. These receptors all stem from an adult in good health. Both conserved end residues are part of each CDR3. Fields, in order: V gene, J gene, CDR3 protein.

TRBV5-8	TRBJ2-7	CASSDRGLLRYEQYF
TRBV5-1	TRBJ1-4	CASKGSFSDEKLFF
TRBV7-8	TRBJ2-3	CASSFQPPDTQYF
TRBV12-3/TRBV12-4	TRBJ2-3	CASSSASTDTQYF
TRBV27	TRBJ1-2	CASSPNRGANYGYTF
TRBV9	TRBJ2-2	CASSVATLAAGELFF
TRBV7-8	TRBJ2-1	CASSLGLADSSYNEQFF
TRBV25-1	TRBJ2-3	CASSDIGTGNKDTQYF
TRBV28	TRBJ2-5	CATLETGQETQYF
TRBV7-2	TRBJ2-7	CASSAWDGPYEQYF
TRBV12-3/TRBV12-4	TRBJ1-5	CASRTGGYQPQHF
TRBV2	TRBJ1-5	CASKAKGFSNQPQHF
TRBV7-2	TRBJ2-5	CASSPQDRVGETQYF
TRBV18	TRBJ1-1	CASSPRQASTEAFF
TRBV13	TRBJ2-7	CASSSSSYEQYF
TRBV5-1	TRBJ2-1	CASSFERGDGEQFF
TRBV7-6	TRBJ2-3	CASSLGGGRGDTQYF
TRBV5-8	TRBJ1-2	CASSLLNFRDGGYTF
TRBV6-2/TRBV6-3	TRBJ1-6	CASSYGDSPLHF
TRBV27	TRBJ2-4	CASRTSGNNIQYF
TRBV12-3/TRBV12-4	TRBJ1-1	CASSTWANTEAFF
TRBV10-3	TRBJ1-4	CAIGTGTGNEKLFF
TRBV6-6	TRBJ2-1	CASSDSGTYNEQFF
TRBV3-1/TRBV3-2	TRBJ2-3	CASSLEGTDTQYF
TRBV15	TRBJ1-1	CATSRDAVSTEAFF
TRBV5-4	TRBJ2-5	CASSFGAGTQETQYF
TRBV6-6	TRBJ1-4	CASSYPSAGNEKLFF
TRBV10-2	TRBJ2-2	CASRLAGTGELFF
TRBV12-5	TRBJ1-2	CASGLTRGHGYTF
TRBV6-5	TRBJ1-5	CASLDRVNSNQPQHF
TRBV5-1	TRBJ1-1	CASSTNLGGATEAFF
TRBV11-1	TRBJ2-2	CASSLSRDTGELFF
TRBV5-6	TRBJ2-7	CASSQAGGAYEQYF
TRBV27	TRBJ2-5	CASSHGQVETQYF
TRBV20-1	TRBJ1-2	CSASRGERGYTF
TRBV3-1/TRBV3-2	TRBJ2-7	CASSSSGRKTYEQYF
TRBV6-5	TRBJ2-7	CASSFRDGGIDEQYF
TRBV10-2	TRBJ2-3	CASSEVAVGTDTQYF
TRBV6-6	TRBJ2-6	CASRPARYRLVPGANVLTF
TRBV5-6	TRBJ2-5	CASSPPNPETQYF
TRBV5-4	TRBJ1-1	CASSGTGSLNTEAFF
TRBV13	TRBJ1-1	CASSFPTGNTEAFF
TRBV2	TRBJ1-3	CASSERRVFGNTIYF
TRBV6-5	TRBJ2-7	CASSPGTVSYEQYF
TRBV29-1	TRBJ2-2	CSGGTTNTGELFF
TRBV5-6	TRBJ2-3	CASSTGLVGSGTDTQYF
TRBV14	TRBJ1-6	CASSQGFSNSPLHF
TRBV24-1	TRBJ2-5	CATSDSGTAKETQYF
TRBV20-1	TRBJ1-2	CSAPNYGYTF
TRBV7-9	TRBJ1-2	CASSGGDSYYGYTF
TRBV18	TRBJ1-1	CASSPPGQGRGLGAFF
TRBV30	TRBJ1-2	CAGPGQRSNYGYTF